The rows below give T cell receptor beta chains drawn from one sample of a study of beta chain features in type 1 diabetes. Clones were sequenced by immunoSEQ multiplex PCR, and TCRdb holds only the in-frame ones, with some missing. The table records about 390,000 clones, 9.6% of them present only once. Sequencing input: central memory CD4+ T cells from blood. The source is a man aged 30 to 39 with type 1 diabetes. CDR3s include the opening cysteine and the closing phenylalanine or tryptophan. Fields, in order: J gene, clone size, V gene, CDR3 length, D gene, CDR3 protein, CDR3 DNA. A D gene is named only where the DNA matches it firmly. Clone size appears in some rows only: once, few, many, or a class for an expanded clone.

j_call: TRBJ2-7
clone_size: few
v_call: TRBV29-1
cdr3_length: 13
d_call: TRBD1
cdr3_aa: CSVRGQGLYEQYF
cdr3_nt: TGCAGCGTTCGGGGACAGGGGTTATACGAGCAGTACTTC

j_call: TRBJ1-1
clone_size: -
v_call: TRBV7-2
cdr3_length: 14
d_call: -
cdr3_aa: CASSRQETYTEAFF
cdr3_nt: TGTGCCAGCAGCCGACAGGAGACATACACTGAAGCTTTCTTT

j_call: TRBJ2-5
clone_size: few
v_call: TRBV27
cdr3_length: 15
d_call: TRBD1
cdr3_aa: CASSRDRGGAETQYF
cdr3_nt: TGTGCCAGCAGTCGGGACAGGGGAGGAGCGGAGACCCAGTACTTC

j_call: TRBJ1-3
clone_size: few
v_call: TRBV5-1
cdr3_length: 16
d_call: -
cdr3_aa: CASSLEVSSSGNTIYF
cdr3_nt: TGCGCCAGCAGCTTGGAGGTCAGTTCTTCTGGAAACACCATATATTTT

j_call: TRBJ2-1
clone_size: few
v_call: TRBV6-5
cdr3_length: 15
d_call: TRBD1
cdr3_aa: CASRPKSGQNNEQFF
cdr3_nt: TGTGCCAGCAGACCAAAGTCGGGACAGAACAATGAGCAGTTCTTC

j_call: TRBJ1-5
clone_size: -
v_call: TRBV6-6
cdr3_length: 14
d_call: -
cdr3_aa: CASSGTRGHQPQHF
cdr3_nt: TGTGCCAGCAGTGGGACGAGGGGACATCAGCCCCAGCATTTT

j_call: TRBJ2-5
clone_size: few
v_call: TRBV7-2
cdr3_length: 13
d_call: -
cdr3_aa: CASSSASRETQYF
cdr3_nt: TGTGCCAGCAGCTCGGCGAGTCGAGAGACCCAGTACTTC

j_call: TRBJ1-1
clone_size: -
v_call: TRBV29-1
cdr3_length: 11
d_call: -
cdr3_aa: CSVETGTEAFF
cdr3_nt: TGCAGCGTTGAGACGGGCACTGAAGCTTTCTTT

j_call: TRBJ1-1
clone_size: few
v_call: TRBV28
cdr3_length: 13
d_call: -
cdr3_aa: CASLGFLNTEAFF
cdr3_nt: TGTGCCAGCTTAGGTTTTTTGAACACTGAAGCTTTCTTT

j_call: TRBJ2-5
clone_size: few
v_call: TRBV5-1
cdr3_length: 14
d_call: -
cdr3_aa: CASSMRGSLETQYF
cdr3_nt: TGCGCCAGCAGCATGAGAGGGTCATTAGAGACCCAGTACTTC

j_call: TRBJ2-3
clone_size: many
v_call: TRBV6-5
cdr3_length: 11
d_call: -
cdr3_aa: CASSPPGTQYF
cdr3_nt: TGTGCCAGCAGTCCGCCGGGTACGCAGTATTTT

j_call: TRBJ2-1
clone_size: few
v_call: TRBV5-1
cdr3_length: 17
d_call: -
cdr3_aa: CASSLGQGGYSYNEQFF
cdr3_nt: TGCGCCAGCAGCTTGGGTCAGGGCGGCTACTCCTACAATGAGCAGTTCTTC

j_call: TRBJ1-5
clone_size: few
v_call: TRBV27
cdr3_length: 13
d_call: -
cdr3_aa: CASSFTGNQPQHF
cdr3_nt: TGTGCCAGCAGTTTTACAGGGAACCAGCCCCAGCATTTT

j_call: TRBJ2-2
clone_size: -
v_call: TRBV7-2
cdr3_length: 15
d_call: -
cdr3_aa: CASSLARGDTGELFF
cdr3_nt: TGTGCCAGCAGCTTAGCACGCGGGGACACCGGGGAGCTGTTTTTT

j_call: TRBJ2-7
clone_size: many
v_call: TRBV18
cdr3_length: 15
d_call: -
cdr3_aa: CASSPDGPNSYEQYF
cdr3_nt: TGTGCCAGCTCACCAGACGGGCCGAACTCCTACGAGCAGTACTTC

j_call: TRBJ2-7
clone_size: -
v_call: TRBV28
cdr3_length: 14
d_call: -
cdr3_aa: CASRGGLAPYEQYF
cdr3_nt: TGTGCCAGTCGCGGGGGCCTAGCACCCTACGAGCAGTACTTC

j_call: TRBJ2-7
clone_size: few
v_call: TRBV5-1
cdr3_length: 19
d_call: -
cdr3_aa: CASSPLSRGRPSGSYEQYF
cdr3_nt: TGCGCCAGCAGCCCCCTGAGCCGGGGCCGCCCCTCGGGCTCCTACGAGCAGTACTTC

j_call: TRBJ2-3
clone_size: -
v_call: TRBV7-2
cdr3_length: 13
d_call: -
cdr3_aa: CASSAVGTDTQYF
cdr3_nt: TGTGCCAGCAGCGCCGTTGGAACAGATACGCAGTATTTT

j_call: TRBJ2-7
clone_size: -
v_call: TRBV5-1
cdr3_length: 14
d_call: TRBD1
cdr3_aa: CASSLTGRDYEQYF
cdr3_nt: TGCGCCAGCAGCCTGACAGGGAGAGACTACGAGCAGTACTTC

j_call: TRBJ2-3
clone_size: many
v_call: TRBV18
cdr3_length: 12
d_call: -
cdr3_aa: CASSPDTDTQYF
cdr3_nt: TGTGCCAGCTCACCGGACACAGATACGCAGTATTTT

j_call: TRBJ1-5
clone_size: -
v_call: TRBV2
cdr3_length: 13
d_call: -
cdr3_aa: CASSEGRGQPQHF
cdr3_nt: TGTGCCAGCAGTGAAGGTAGGGGACAGCCCCAGCATTTT

j_call: TRBJ2-3
clone_size: -
v_call: TRBV11-2
cdr3_length: 14
d_call: -
cdr3_aa: CASSPTRGTDTQYF
cdr3_nt: TGTGCCAGCAGCCCGACCCGAGGTACAGATACGCAGTATTTT

j_call: TRBJ2-1
clone_size: few
v_call: TRBV7-2
cdr3_length: 16
d_call: -
cdr3_aa: CASSPRAGGVYNEQFF
cdr3_nt: TGTGCCAGCAGTCCCAGGGCCGGAGGAGTCTACAATGAGCAGTTCTTC

j_call: TRBJ1-5
clone_size: few
v_call: TRBV2
cdr3_length: 15
d_call: -
cdr3_aa: CASSLGGRSNQPQHF
cdr3_nt: TGTGCCAGCAGCCTGGGAGGGAGGAGCAATCAGCCCCAGCATTTT

j_call: TRBJ2-5
clone_size: few
v_call: TRBV25-1
cdr3_length: 16
d_call: TRBD1
cdr3_aa: CASSSPFGQGGETQYF
cdr3_nt: TGTGCCAGCAGTAGCCCTTTCGGACAGGGGGGGGAGACCCAGTACTTC

j_call: TRBJ1-2
clone_size: -
v_call: TRBV6-5
cdr3_length: 15
d_call: -
cdr3_aa: CASTLGHGSNYGYTF
cdr3_nt: TGTGCCAGCACCCTAGGGCACGGTTCTAACTATGGCTACACCTTC

j_call: TRBJ1-3
clone_size: few
v_call: TRBV9
cdr3_length: 14
d_call: -
cdr3_aa: CASSATGTPSGLYF
cdr3_nt: TGTGCCAGCAGCGCCACCGGGACACCAAGCGGACTATATTTT

j_call: TRBJ2-5
clone_size: -
v_call: TRBV7-9
cdr3_length: 14
d_call: -
cdr3_aa: CASSERPGSDPRYF
cdr3_nt: TGTGCCAGCAGTGAGAGACCAGGTAGCGACCCCAGGTACTTC

j_call: TRBJ2-3
clone_size: few
v_call: TRBV7-3
cdr3_length: 20
d_call: TRBD2
cdr3_aa: CASSPLGAASGRPKTDTQYF
cdr3_nt: TGTGCCAGCAGCCCGTTGGGGGCGGCTAGCGGGAGGCCGAAGACAGATACGCAGTATTTT

j_call: TRBJ1-4
clone_size: few
v_call: TRBV5-4
cdr3_length: 16
d_call: -
cdr3_aa: CASSQAATATNEKLFF
cdr3_nt: TGTGCCAGCAGCCAGGCAGCGACGGCAACTAATGAAAAACTGTTTTTT

j_call: TRBJ2-3
clone_size: -
v_call: TRBV18
cdr3_length: 17
d_call: TRBD2
cdr3_aa: CASSPIRSGSATDTQYF
cdr3_nt: TGTGCCAGCTCACCAATACGTAGCGGGAGCGCGACAGATACGCAGTATTTT

j_call: TRBJ2-1
clone_size: -
v_call: TRBV7-2
cdr3_length: 13
d_call: -
cdr3_aa: CASSLDSDREQFF
cdr3_nt: TGTGCCAGCAGCTTGGACTCGGATAGGGAGCAGTTCTTC

j_call: TRBJ2-2
clone_size: few
v_call: TRBV6-1
cdr3_length: 14
d_call: -
cdr3_aa: CASIGGINTGELFF
cdr3_nt: TGTGCCAGCATAGGCGGTATCAACACCGGGGAGCTGTTTTTT

j_call: TRBJ1-2
clone_size: few
v_call: TRBV19
cdr3_length: 14
d_call: TRBD1
cdr3_aa: CASREGQGSSRYTF
cdr3_nt: TGTGCCAGTAGAGAAGGACAGGGCTCCTCGCGCTACACCTTC

j_call: TRBJ1-4
clone_size: few
v_call: TRBV11-2
cdr3_length: 16
d_call: -
cdr3_aa: CASSQSNSATNEKLFF
cdr3_nt: TGTGCCAGCAGCCAGAGTAACAGTGCAACTAATGAAAAACTGTTTTTT

j_call: TRBJ2-7
clone_size: -
v_call: TRBV2
cdr3_length: 14
d_call: -
cdr3_aa: CASIRGVGSYEQYF
cdr3_nt: TGTGCCAGCATCAGGGGGGTAGGATCCTACGAGCAGTACTTC

j_call: TRBJ2-1
clone_size: -
v_call: TRBV9
cdr3_length: 15
d_call: TRBD2
cdr3_aa: CASSTGLAVLGEQFF
cdr3_nt: TGTGCCAGCAGCACCGGACTAGCGGTCCTCGGTGAGCAGTTCTTC

j_call: TRBJ2-5
clone_size: -
v_call: TRBV7-7
cdr3_length: 15
d_call: -
cdr3_aa: CASSLSVTPVETQYF
cdr3_nt: TGTGCTAGCAGCTTATCGGTGACCCCGGTGGAGACCCAGTACTTC

j_call: TRBJ1-3
clone_size: -
v_call: TRBV27
cdr3_length: 13
d_call: -
cdr3_aa: CASSLASGNTIYF
cdr3_nt: TGTGCCAGCAGTCTAGCCTCTGGAAACACCATATATTTT

j_call: TRBJ2-7
clone_size: once
v_call: TRBV2
cdr3_length: 15
d_call: TRBD1
cdr3_aa: CASRRDRVGDYEQYF
cdr3_nt: TGTGCCAGCAGGCGGGACAGGGTGGGGGACTACGAGCAGTACTTC

j_call: TRBJ1-3
clone_size: few
v_call: TRBV7-8
cdr3_length: 13
d_call: -
cdr3_aa: CASSLGVGNTIYF
cdr3_nt: TGTGCCAGCAGCTTAGGGGTTGGAAACACCATATATTTT

j_call: TRBJ2-1
clone_size: many
v_call: TRBV7-9
cdr3_length: 15
d_call: TRBD2
cdr3_aa: CASSFGTSGIGEQFF
cdr3_nt: TGTGCCAGCAGCTTCGGGACTAGCGGGATTGGTGAGCAGTTCTTC

j_call: TRBJ2-1
clone_size: -
v_call: TRBV6-5
cdr3_length: 14
d_call: TRBD2
cdr3_aa: CASSNSGSENEQFF
cdr3_nt: TGTGCCTCATCTAATAGCGGGAGCGAGAATGAGCAGTTCTTC